This T cell receptor beta chain was observed in a study of blood T cell repertoires in COVID-19 (dated by TCRdb to the early 2020s). About the full investigation: Collaborator samples came from the United States, Italy and Spain and covered acute and convalescent phases of COVID-19. Samples came from the ongoing ImmuneRACE study (first 160 participants) plus 1,254 subjects from 6 global collaborators. The repertoires were released in a freely available public database intended as a resource for research on the immune response to SARS-CoV-2. Subjects who had been exposed to COVID-19, were actively infected with it, or had recovered from it provided the deeply sampled blood TCRbeta repertoires that made up the dataset. HLA class I and class II types, where available, came from metadata supplied by the sample provider rather than from assay-based typing. Nearly every sample came with metadata listing a de-identified subject ID, COVID-19 status, age in years and sex. The material from the prospective study consisted of cDNA or gDNA derived from T cells, B-cell-depleted T cells, or PBMCs. General study outcomes and caveats: How much clinical and demographic metadata was included differed by source and by participant, and the metadata was provided uncurated.

For this clone: Its specific antigen is unknown. Per-nucleotide qualities are absent, and no much larger clonotype sits a single base away.

Via the germline V gene, CDR1 is SGHTA and CDR2 FQGNSA. Trimming costs V 5 bases and J 4 bases, and their ends lie 18 bases apart. The CDR3 covers 16 residues, taking in both the cysteine and the phenylalanine. Only the CDR3 portion is preserved as DNA: 48 bases, with reading frame beginning at the first base. TCRbeta CDR3 regions were amplified from genomic DNA using the immunoSEQ Assay, a bias-controlled multiplex PCR. The authors' pipeline ran thus. The number of nucleated cells in each sample was estimated from the amplification of reference gene primers within the assay. Sequence reads were collapsed and filtered to measure the absolute abundance of every unique TCRbeta CDR3 rearrangement. For each sample, productive Simpson clonality was calculated as the square root of Simpson's diversity index over productive rearrangements. Held by TCRdb, this immuneACCESS table contains in-frame sequences only and omits some clones. Under half of the omission traces to an unresolved V gene where checked; the cause of the rest is unknown. The V and J calls and clone size were taken over from that table, and D and trimming were inferred from the DNA. The sample table records around 450,000 clones; around 90% of these occur just once. Of the sample, about 2% falls within the top ten clones.

Participants in the prospective study were enrolled through a virtual design, were aged about 18 to 100 years, and lived in roughly 24 United States geographic areas. Cohort assignment in the prospective study relied on participant-reported clinical history from a screening survey and a study questionnaire. Each participant in the prospective study had whole blood, serum and a nasopharyngeal or oropharyngeal swab collected by mobile phlebotomists. Participants in the prospective study had the option to provide additional blood draws and questionnaires over a 2-month period. Before DNA extraction, blood samples from the prospective study were shipped at room temperature or frozen.

Rearrangement joined TRBV7-2 to TRBJ2-1, with a weak D call of TRBD2 (6 bases match). Sequenced material: PBMCs or T cells enriched from blood (not recorded which). This TCR was recovered from a woman aged 18-29 years with acute COVID-19. The nucleotide sequence is given as TGTGCCAGCAGCCCTGCCCTGGCTAGCGAATACAATGAGCAGTTCTTC. The translation is CASSPALASEYNEQFF.